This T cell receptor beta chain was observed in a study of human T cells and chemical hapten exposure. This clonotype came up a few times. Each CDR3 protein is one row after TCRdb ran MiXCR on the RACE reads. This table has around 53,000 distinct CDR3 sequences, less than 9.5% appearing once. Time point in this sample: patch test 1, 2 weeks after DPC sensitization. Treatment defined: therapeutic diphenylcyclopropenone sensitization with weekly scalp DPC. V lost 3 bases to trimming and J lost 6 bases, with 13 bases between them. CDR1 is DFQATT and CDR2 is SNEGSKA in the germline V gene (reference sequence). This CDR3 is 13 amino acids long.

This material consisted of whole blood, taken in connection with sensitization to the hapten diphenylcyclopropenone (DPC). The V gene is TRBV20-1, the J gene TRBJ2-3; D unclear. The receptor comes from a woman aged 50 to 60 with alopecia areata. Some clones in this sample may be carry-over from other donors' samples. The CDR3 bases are TGCAGTGCTAGTGAGGTGGTCATGGATACGCAGTATTTT. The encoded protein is CSASEVVMDTQYF.